A selection of T cell receptor beta chains follows, all from one sample in a study of neurological immune-mediated disorders. In TCRdb, the 5' RACE reads were re-called with MiXCR into one record per CDR3 protein. Of roughly 56,000 distinct CDR3 sequences listed, roughly 10% were seen once; the top ten hold 1.8%. Sequenced input: PBMCs. The receptor set was obtained from a man in his sixties in good health. Each CDR3 is given with its conserved first and last residue. D genes are given only for firm matches. The size field is filled for only some rows; it gives once, few, many or a size class.

v_call: TRBV5-5; j_call: TRBJ2-5; d_call: .; clone_size: many; cdr3_aa: CASSLSFGFGVQETQYF; cdr3_nt: TGTGCCAGCAGCTTGAGCTTCGGGTTTGGCGTCCAAGAGACCCAGTACTTC
v_call: TRBV4-2; j_call: TRBJ2-1; d_call: .; clone_size: few; cdr3_aa: CASSQVLFNEQFF; cdr3_nt: TGTGCCAGCAGCCAAGTTTTGTTCAATGAGCAGTTCTTC
v_call: TRBV20-1; j_call: TRBJ1-2; d_call: .; clone_size: many; cdr3_aa: CSATRGGRGYGYTF; cdr3_nt: TGCAGTGCTACGAGGGGGGGGCGCGGCTATGGCTACACCTTC
v_call: TRBV2; j_call: TRBJ2-1; d_call: .; clone_size: many; cdr3_aa: CASSEEISNEQFF; cdr3_nt: TGTGCCAGCAGTGAAGAAATCTCGAATGAGCAGTTCTTC
v_call: TRBV18; j_call: TRBJ2-3; d_call: TRBD2; clone_size: many; cdr3_aa: CASPERRGGAADTQYF; cdr3_nt: TGTGCCAGCCCCGAGAGGCGCGGGGGGGCCGCAGATACGCAGTATTTT
v_call: TRBV29-1; j_call: TRBJ2-5; d_call: .; clone_size: many; cdr3_aa: CSVGRQGGGETQYF; cdr3_nt: TGCAGCGTCGGGAGACAGGGAGGGGGAGAGACCCAGTACTTC
v_call: TRBV6-2/TRBV6-3; j_call: TRBJ1-2; d_call: .; clone_size: few; cdr3_aa: CASSRPGDASYTF; cdr3_nt: TGTGCCAGCAGTCGCCCCGGAGACGCAAGCTACACCTTC
v_call: TRBV25-1; j_call: TRBJ2-1; d_call: .; clone_size: many; cdr3_aa: CASSGRWGANEQFF; cdr3_nt: TGTGCCAGCAGTGGACGGTGGGGAGCGAATGAGCAGTTCTTC
v_call: TRBV5-1; j_call: TRBJ2-7; d_call: .; clone_size: many; cdr3_aa: CASSPTSPAVSYEQYF; cdr3_nt: TGCGCCAGCAGCCCGACTAGTCCCGCAGTTTCTTACGAGCAGTACTTC
v_call: TRBV7-3; j_call: TRBJ2-1; d_call: TRBD2; clone_size: many; cdr3_aa: CASSLTGAGGYNEQFF; cdr3_nt: TGTGCCAGCAGCTTAACAGGAGCGGGGGGGTACAATGAGCAGTTCTTC
v_call: TRBV2; j_call: TRBJ2-1; d_call: TRBD1; clone_size: many; cdr3_aa: CASSEIPFGTGANEQFF; cdr3_nt: TGTGCCAGCAGTGAAATACCGTTCGGGACAGGGGCCAATGAGCAGTTCTTC
v_call: TRBV7-2; j_call: TRBJ1-4; d_call: .; clone_size: .; cdr3_aa: CASSLGQNEKLFF; cdr3_nt: TGTGCCAGCAGCTTAGGACAGAATGAAAAACTGTTTTTT
v_call: TRBV12-3/TRBV12-4; j_call: TRBJ2-1; d_call: TRBD2; clone_size: many; cdr3_aa: CASSPQGTSGGAEQFF; cdr3_nt: TGTGCCAGCAGTCCCCAGGGGACTAGCGGGGGGGCCGAGCAGTTCTTC
v_call: TRBV7-6; j_call: TRBJ2-3; d_call: .; clone_size: many; cdr3_aa: CASSLVGVDTQYF; cdr3_nt: TGTGCCAGCAGCTTAGTGGGGGTAGATACGCAGTATTTT
v_call: TRBV7-2; j_call: TRBJ1-2; d_call: TRBD1; clone_size: many; cdr3_aa: CASSLVRRGQVGYGYTF; cdr3_nt: TGTGCCAGCAGCTTAGTTAGGAGGGGACAGGTTGGCTATGGCTACACCTTC
v_call: TRBV30; j_call: TRBJ1-1; d_call: .; clone_size: few; cdr3_aa: CAWRRRNTEAFF; cdr3_nt: TGTGCCTGGAGGCGACGGAACACTGAAGCTTTCTTT
v_call: TRBV7-3; j_call: TRBJ2-7; d_call: .; clone_size: many; cdr3_aa: CASSSGMGYEQYF; cdr3_nt: TGTGCCAGCAGCTCAGGGATGGGTTACGAGCAGTACTTC
v_call: TRBV7-9; j_call: TRBJ2-2; d_call: .; clone_size: many; cdr3_aa: CASSFARTTGELFF; cdr3_nt: TGTGCCAGCAGCTTTGCGAGAACTACCGGGGAGCTGTTTTTT
v_call: TRBV12-3/TRBV12-4; j_call: TRBJ1-5; d_call: .; clone_size: many; cdr3_aa: CASSGWEGNQPQHF; cdr3_nt: TGTGCCAGCAGTGGCTGGGAGGGGAACCAGCCCCAGCATTTT
v_call: TRBV5-6; j_call: TRBJ2-7; d_call: TRBD2; clone_size: many; cdr3_aa: CASSFTSGGTYEQYF; cdr3_nt: TGTGCCAGCAGCTTTACTAGCGGGGGGACCTACGAGCAGTACTTC
v_call: TRBV6-2/TRBV6-3; j_call: TRBJ1-1; d_call: TRBD1; clone_size: many; cdr3_aa: CASSSLSQGAQTEAFF; cdr3_nt: TGTGCCAGCAGTTCGCTATCGCAGGGGGCGCAGACTGAAGCTTTCTTT
v_call: TRBV7-7; j_call: TRBJ2-7; d_call: .; clone_size: many; cdr3_aa: CASSPVVSEYAYEQYF; cdr3_nt: TGTGCCAGCAGCCCGGTGGTCTCCGAGTATGCCTACGAGCAGTACTTC
v_call: TRBV7-8; j_call: TRBJ1-2; d_call: .; clone_size: many; cdr3_aa: CASSEGGRNYGYTF; cdr3_nt: TGTGCCAGCAGCGAGGGGGGAAGGAACTATGGCTACACCTTC
v_call: TRBV7-2; j_call: TRBJ2-4; d_call: .; clone_size: many; cdr3_aa: CASSLAGRAENIQYF; cdr3_nt: TGTGCCAGCAGCTTAGCTGGCAGGGCCGAAAACATTCAGTACTTC
v_call: TRBV6-6; j_call: TRBJ1-2; d_call: .; clone_size: many; cdr3_aa: CASSYMQGDGYTF; cdr3_nt: TGTGCCAGCAGTTACATGCAGGGTGATGGCTACACCTTC
v_call: TRBV6-6; j_call: TRBJ2-5; d_call: TRBD1; clone_size: many; cdr3_aa: CASSSSDRVETQYF; cdr3_nt: TGTGCCAGCAGTTCCTCGGACAGGGTGGAGACCCAGTACTTC
v_call: TRBV5-6; j_call: TRBJ2-7; d_call: .; clone_size: many; cdr3_aa: CASSRTWDEQLREQYF; cdr3_nt: TGTGCCAGCAGCCGGACCTGGGACGAACAACTTAGGGAGCAGTACTTC
v_call: TRBV7-2; j_call: TRBJ1-1; d_call: .; clone_size: many; cdr3_aa: CASSLGRGGSSEKNTEAFF; cdr3_nt: TGTGCCAGCAGCTTGGGGAGGGGAGGTTCCAGCGAGAAGAACACTGAAGCTTTCTTT
v_call: TRBV7-2; j_call: TRBJ2-7; d_call: .; clone_size: .; cdr3_aa: CASSLGGETTYEQYF; cdr3_nt: TGTGCCAGCAGCTTAGGAGGGGAAACCACCTACGAGCAGTACTTC
v_call: TRBV7-9; j_call: TRBJ2-7; d_call: .; clone_size: .; cdr3_aa: CASSSRDGPYEQYF; cdr3_nt: TGTGCCAGCAGCTCCCGGGACGGACCCTACGAGCAGTACTTC
v_call: TRBV5-6; j_call: TRBJ1-1; d_call: .; clone_size: .; cdr3_aa: CASSLGLMNTEAFF; cdr3_nt: TGTGCCAGCAGTTTAGGACTTATGAACACTGAAGCTTTCTTT
v_call: TRBV5-1; j_call: TRBJ1-2; d_call: .; clone_size: many; cdr3_aa: CASSLPGDGYTF; cdr3_nt: TGCGCCAGCAGCTTGCCAGGGGACGGCTACACCTTC
v_call: TRBV9; j_call: TRBJ2-6; d_call: .; clone_size: many; cdr3_aa: CASSSAGTPGANVLTF; cdr3_nt: TGTGCCAGCAGCTCAGCAGGGACCCCTGGGGCCAACGTCCTGACTTTC
v_call: TRBV7-2; j_call: TRBJ2-1; d_call: TRBD2; clone_size: .; cdr3_aa: CASSLGGGQHEQFF; cdr3_nt: TGTGCCAGCAGCCTCGGGGGGGGCCAACATGAGCAGTTCTTC
v_call: TRBV29-1; j_call: TRBJ2-5; d_call: .; clone_size: many; cdr3_aa: CSVRPGPGETQYF; cdr3_nt: TGCAGCGTTCGGCCGGGGCCCGGGGAGACCCAGTACTTC
v_call: TRBV6-6; j_call: TRBJ1-1; d_call: TRBD1; clone_size: many; cdr3_aa: CASSYRDREGNTEAFF; cdr3_nt: TGTGCCAGCAGTTACCGGGACAGGGAAGGGAACACTGAAGCTTTCTTT
v_call: TRBV5-1; j_call: TRBJ2-3; d_call: TRBD2; clone_size: many; cdr3_aa: CASSLDLAGKGDTQYF; cdr3_nt: TGCGCCAGCAGCTTGGATCTAGCGGGGAAAGGAGATACGCAGTATTTT
v_call: TRBV18; j_call: TRBJ2-7; d_call: TRBD2; clone_size: .; cdr3_aa: CASSPGGTIPYEQYF; cdr3_nt: TGTGCCAGCTCACCAGGAGGGACTATTCCCTACGAGCAGTACTTC
v_call: TRBV7-2; j_call: TRBJ2-1; d_call: TRBD2; clone_size: once; cdr3_aa: CASFRLAGAGEQFF; cdr3_nt: TGTGCCAGCTTCCGACTAGCGGGGGCAGGTGAGCAGTTCTTC
v_call: TRBV30; j_call: TRBJ2-7; d_call: .; clone_size: .; cdr3_aa: CAWRPALSSYEQYF; cdr3_nt: TGTGCCTGGAGACCAGCCCTAAGCTCCTACGAGCAGTACTTC
v_call: TRBV7-2; j_call: TRBJ1-1; d_call: .; clone_size: .; cdr3_aa: CASSSFKEGPNTEAFF; cdr3_nt: TGTGCCAGCAGCTCGTTCAAGGAGGGACCGAACACTGAAGCTTTCTTT
v_call: TRBV3-1; j_call: TRBJ1-1; d_call: .; clone_size: many; cdr3_aa: CASSQDDGGTEAFF; cdr3_nt: TGTGCCAGCAGCCAAGACGACGGGGGCACTGAAGCTTTCTTT
v_call: TRBV29-1; j_call: TRBJ1-4; d_call: .; clone_size: many; cdr3_aa: CSVEHEKLFF; cdr3_nt: TGCAGCGTTGAGCATGAAAAACTGTTTTTT
v_call: TRBV5-1; j_call: TRBJ2-3; d_call: .; clone_size: many; cdr3_aa: CASSFGRRTGSPDTQYF; cdr3_nt: TGCGCCAGCAGCTTTGGGCGACGAACAGGGTCCCCAGATACGCAGTATTTT
v_call: TRBV9; j_call: TRBJ2-2; d_call: TRBD2; clone_size: many; cdr3_aa: CASSAPSGEFGELFF; cdr3_nt: TGTGCCAGCAGTGCGCCGAGCGGGGAGTTCGGGGAGCTGTTTTTT
v_call: TRBV29-1; j_call: TRBJ1-4; d_call: .; clone_size: many; cdr3_aa: CSVEEEQGVGKLFF; cdr3_nt: TGCAGCGTTGAAGAAGAACAGGGAGTAGGGAAACTGTTTTTT
v_call: TRBV29-1; j_call: TRBJ2-1; d_call: .; clone_size: .; cdr3_aa: CSVEDLPNNEQFF; cdr3_nt: TGCAGCGTCGAGGATCTGCCCAACAATGAGCAGTTCTTC
v_call: TRBV25-1; j_call: TRBJ2-5; d_call: .; clone_size: many; cdr3_aa: CASSEYNRQETQYF; cdr3_nt: TGTGCCAGCAGTGAATATAACAGGCAAGAGACCCAGTACTTC